This T cell receptor beta chain was observed in a study of blood T cell repertoires in COVID-19 (dated by TCRdb to about 2020). Regarding the research as a whole: The collaborator samples originated in the United States, Italy and Spain and spanned the acute and convalescent phases of COVID-19. Subjects who had been exposed to COVID-19, were actively infected with it, or had recovered from it provided the deeply sampled blood TCRbeta repertoires that made up the dataset. The sample metadata nearly always contained a de-identified subject ID, COVID-19 status, age in years and sex. The prospective study material was composed of cDNA or gDNA derived from T cells, B-cell-depleted T cells, or PBMCs. The samples were drawn from the first 160 participants of the ongoing ImmuneRACE study and from over 950 subjects provided by 6 global collaborators. Where HLA class I and class II types were available, the types were taken from metadata supplied by the sample provider, not from assay-based typing. The repertoires were made available in a free public database intended to serve as a resource for research on the immune response to SARS-CoV-2.

CDR1 and CDR2 were assigned from the germline V gene as SGHRS and YFSETQ. Reading from cysteine to phenylalanine, the CDR3 counts 12 amino acids. CDR3 DNA is the only sequence kept; it has 36 bases, read in frame from the first base. A distance of 9 bases separates the germline ends of V and J, which lose 2 bases and 6 bases respectively. What the study reported, not specific to this receptor: The amount of clinical and demographic metadata varied by source and participant and was provided uncurated.

A word on this clone: Its target antigen remains unknown. Base qualities are not provided; no much larger clone lies one nucleotide away.

Enrolling through a virtual design, the prospective study's participants ranged in age from roughly 18 to 90 years and lived across roughly 23 United States geographic areas. In the prospective study, cohorts were assigned on the basis of participant-reported clinical history obtained from a screening survey and a study questionnaire. Recovered participants in ImmuneRACE Cohort 3 were defined by two consecutive negative NP/OP PCR tests, clearance by a healthcare professional, or resolution of symptoms. In the prospective study, whole blood, serum and a nasopharyngeal or oropharyngeal swab were collected from each participant by mobile phlebotomists. Prospective study participants could optionally give additional blood draws and questionnaires over an approximately 2-month period. Before DNA extraction, prospective study blood samples were shipped either frozen or at room temperature. TCRbeta CDR3 regions were amplified from genomic DNA by means of the immunoSEQ Assay, a bias-controlled multiplex PCR. Per the original workflow: The number of nucleated cells in each sample was estimated from the amplification of reference gene primers within the assay. To quantify the absolute abundance of each unique TCRbeta CDR3 rearrangement, sequence reads were collapsed and filtered. For each sample, productive Simpson clonality was calculated as the square root of Simpson's diversity index over productive rearrangements. This immuneACCESS table, as held by TCRdb, lists in-frame sequences with V and J called but not all clones. Of the missing ones, under half trace to an unresolved V gene in checked studies; the others have no known cause. V, J and clone size are taken as reported in that table, and D and trimming were inferred from the DNA itself. Across this sample there are over 120,000 clones, with 78% seen only once. Of the sample, just over 6% falls within the top ten clones.

In this chain, TRBV5-1 is recombined with TRBJ2-7, and TRBD1 may be the D gene, going by 6 matching bases. This clonotype was sampled from a woman between 50 and 59 years old who had recovered from COVID-19. The material sequenced was PBMCs or T cells enriched from blood (not recorded which). The CDR3 protein sequence reads: CASSLAGAEQYF. The nucleotide sequence is TGCGCCAGCAGCTTAGCAGGGGCCGAGCAGTACTTC.